The 24 T cell receptor beta chains below come from one sample, sequenced in a study of blood T cell repertoires in COVID-19. Assay: immunoSEQ multiplex PCR; the TCRdb copy retains only in-frame clones and omits some. The profile shows fewer than 250,000 clones, 80% to 95% of them singletons. The sequenced sample was peripheral blood. These receptor sequences come from a man aged 30 to 39 with COVID-19, enrolled during active disease.

The chain has TRBV27 and TRBJ1-3; D is undetermined. The CDR3 totals 15 residues. The germline CDR1 and CDR2 sequences are MNHEY and SMNVEV (reference sequence). V was shortened by 2 bases and J by 2 bases, with 10 bases between the two germline ends. CDR3 DNA: TGTGCCAGCAGTTTAACTTGGGCGCCTGGAAACACCATATATTTT. Translation: CASSLTWAPGNTIYF.

On this clone: Other nucleotide sequences from this sample produce the same CDR3. The V gene is TRBV5-1, the J gene TRBJ2-3; 10 positions agree with TRBD2. The germline gives CDR1 SGHRS, CDR2 YFSETQ. The CDR3 extends over 15 amino acids. The junction had 3 bases not matched to a gene; V was cut back by 4 bases and J by 1 base. The DNA for the CDR3 is TGCGCCAGCAGCCCCGGACTAGCGGGCACAGATACGCAGTATTTT. As protein: CASSPGLAGTDTQYF.

V gene TRBV3-1 (or the pseudogene TRBV3-2) combines with J gene TRBJ1-2, with a possible D match to TRBD1 (5 bases). The CDR3 contains 14 residues. CDR1 is LGHDT, CDR2 YNNKEL, per germline (reference sequence). V gave up 6 bases and J gave up 5 bases, with 16 bases separating them. In DNA, the CDR3 is TGTGCCAGCAGAAGGGGAGGATATGTGTATGGCTACACCTTC. Its protein product is CASRRGGYVYGYTF.

The CDR3 sequence is CASSYGLGIVYNEQFF. CDR3 sequence (DNA): TGTGCCAGCAGTTACGGACTCGGGATCGTCTACAATGAGCAGTTCTTC. V and J are TRBV6-5 and TRBJ2-1, with D possibly TRBD2 on 5 matching bases. Trimming removed 2 bases at V and 3 bases at J, with 14 bases between. The germline gives CDR1 MNHEY, CDR2 SVGAGI. The CDR3 is 16 amino acids.

V gene TRBV9 combines with J gene TRBJ1-2, with D uncertain. Germline V gene lookup returns CDR1 SGDLS and CDR2 YYNGEE. There are 13 residues in the CDR3. V lost 0 bases and J 8 bases, leaving 11 bases between the germline ends. The CDR3 DNA sequence: TGTGCCAGCAGCGTAGTTCTGGGAGGCGGCTACACCTTC. Encoded protein: CASSVVLGGGYTF.

V is TRBV19 and J is TRBJ2-7; weak D call: TRBD2 (7 bases). CDR1 and CDR2 from the germline V gene are LNHDA and SQIVND (reference sequence). The CDR3 loop spans 15 amino acids. The germline V and J ends were trimmed by 2 bases and 1 base, with 12 bases remaining between them. The CDR3 DNA reads as TGTGCCAGTAGTATAACGGGGGGCCCTTCCTACGAGCAGTACTTC. Residues: CASSITGGPSYEQYF.

This clone has just one count. The chain uses TRBV9 and TRBJ1-1; no definite D call. Germline loops: CDR1 SGDLS, CDR2 YYNGEE. This CDR3 is 12 amino acids long. Trimming cost V 4 bases and J 4 bases, with 8 bases left between them. The CDR3 spells CASSSGFTEAFF. CDR3 coding DNA: TGTGCCAGCAGCTCGGGGTTCACTGAAGCTTTCTTT.

The gene calls are TRBV7-9 and TRBJ2-5, with 11 bases fitting TRBD2. The V gene's germline CDR1 is SEHNR and CDR2 FQNEAQ (reference sequence). The CDR3 length is 16 residues. Trimming cost V 5 bases and J 1 base; bases outside gene matches: 6. The chain's CDR3 is CASSGGLADFQETQYF. For the CDR3, the DNA is TGTGCCAGCAGCGGGGGACTAGCGGACTTCCAAGAGACCCAGTACTTC. Complete variable domain (other parts from reference TRBV7-9 and TRBJ2-5): DTGVSQNPRHKITKRGQNVTFRCDPISEHNRLYWYRQTLGQGPEFLTYFQNEAQLEKSRLLSDRFSAERPKGSFSTLEIQRTEQGDSAMYLCASSGGLADFQETQYFGPGTRLLVL.

This chain uses TRBV4-1 with TRBJ2-4; 10 bases fit TRBD2. CDR3 length: 17 amino acids. Germline assignment: CDR1 MGHRA and CDR2 YSYEKL. Trimming took 2 bases from V and 1 from J; bases not matched to a gene: 5. In nucleotides, the CDR3 is TGCGCCAGCAGCCAACCTACTAGCGGGGAGGCCAAAAACATTCAGTACTTC. Its protein product is CASSQPTSGEAKNIQYF.

The rearrangement joins TRBV27 to TRBJ2-7; 11 bases fit TRBD1. J gave up 2 bases and V 4 bases, and 4 bases lay outside the gene matches. In germline, CDR1 is MNHEY, CDR2 SMNVEV (reference sequence). The CDR3 length is 15 residues. In DNA, the CDR3 is TGTGCCAGCAGTTCACCGGGACAGGGGGCCTACGAGCAGTACTTC. Protein: CASSSPGQGAYEQYF.

V and J are TRBV19 and TRBJ2-3, with D uncertain. The V end lost 3 bases, the J end lost 0 bases, and 13 bases lay between the germline ends. This CDR3 is 16 amino acids long. Germline CDR1 and CDR2: LNHDA and SQIVND (reference sequence). The CDR3 spells CASSINAGSSTDTQYF. The CDR3 region has the DNA TGTGCCAGTAGTATCAATGCAGGCTCTAGCACAGATACGCAGTATTTT.

V usage is TRBV7-3 and J usage is TRBJ2-3, with 7 bases that match TRBD2. There are 15 residues in the CDR3. After removal of 1 base from V and 3 bases from J, the junction contained 4 bases not matched to a gene. Germline V lookup: CDR1 SGHTA, CDR2 FQGTGA. In DNA form, the CDR3 reads TGTGCCAGCAGCTTAAGCCCGGGGGGTACAGATACGCAGTATTTT. This translates into CASSLSPGGTDTQYF.

This chain connects TRBV18 to TRBJ1-5; perhaps TRBD1 as D (5 bases). CDR1 and CDR2 (germline): KGHSH, LQKENI. The CDR3 consists of 14 residues. Trimming left V 6 bases short and J 4 bases short, with 13 bases between. The CDR3 DNA reads TGTGCCAGCTCCCCAGGCAGGGCGAATCAGCCCCAGCATTTT. This codes for CASSPGRANQPQHF.

J is TRBJ2-7 and V is TRBV5-1, with 9 bases lining up with TRBD1. This CDR3 comprises 15 residues. Losses at the gene ends were 2 bases for V and 3 bases for J; bases not matched to a gene: 6. Germline loops: CDR1 SGHRS, CDR2 YFSETQ. This CDR3 reads CASSFGWDRDYEQYF. As DNA, the CDR3 is TGCGCCAGCAGCTTCGGCTGGGACAGGGACTACGAGCAGTACTTC. The variable domain in full, with the rest retrieved from reference TRBV5-1 and TRBJ2-7, is KAGVTQTPRYLIKTRGQQVTLSCSPISGHRSVSWYQQTPGQGLQFLFEYFSETQRNKGNFPGRFSGRQFSNSRSEMNVSTLELGDSALYLCASSFGWDRDYEQYFGPGTRLTVT.

The CDR3 DNA is TGTGCCAGTAGTTCGCCCTACAGGGGGCGCCACGAGCAGTACTTC. Encoded protein: CASSSPYRGRHEQYF. The gene calls are TRBV19 and TRBJ2-7; 9 nucleotides agree with TRBD1. This CDR3 is built from 15 residues. Germline CDR1 and CDR2: LNHDA and SQIVND (reference sequence). The ends lost 5 bases at V and 5 bases at J; junction bases unmatched: 10.

The chain links TRBV5-1 to TRBJ1-2, with TRBD1 as a possible D gene (6 bases). This CDR3 region has 15 residues. Germline loops: CDR1 SGHRS, CDR2 YFSETQ. The V end was cut by 1 base, the J end by 4 bases, with 14 bases between. The CDR3 protein is CASSLSGGAGYGYTF. CDR3 coding DNA: TGCGCCAGCAGCTTGAGTGGGGGCGCAGGCTATGGCTACACCTTC.

The chain combines TRBV18 with TRBJ2-7; 8 bases fit TRBD1. The CDR3 consists of 13 residues. V was clipped by 3 bases and J by 5 bases; unmatched bases: 3. Germline CDR1 and CDR2: KGHSH and LQKENI. The CDR3 loop reads CASSPGQGHEQYF. Here the CDR3 DNA reads TGTGCCAGCTCACCCGGACAGGGCCACGAGCAGTACTTC.

The V call is TRBV4-1, the J call TRBJ1-6; D ambiguous. CDR3 length equals 16 residues. V was pared by 2 bases and J by 6 bases, with 14 bases between. Germline CDR1 reads MGHRA; CDR2 reads YSYEKL. The CDR3 region has the DNA TGCGCCAGCAGCCAAACGTCGAGTTTTCCTAATTCACCCCTCCACTTT. Protein sequence: CASSQTSSFPNSPLHF.

The chain carries TRBV6-1 and TRBJ1-2; possible D gene TRBD1, 5 bases. The ends were cut back, 1 base at V and 3 bases at J, with 15 bases in the middle. The CDR3 runs 16 residues. Germline V gives CDR1 MNHNS, CDR2 SASEGT. In DNA, the CDR3 is TGTGCCAGCAGTGAAGTGGGGCAAACCAGACACTATGGCTACACCTTC. Translated, it gives CASSEVGQTRHYGYTF.

This chain connects TRBV7-7 to TRBJ2-3; 8 nucleotides agree with TRBD1. Germline V gene data show CDR1 as SSHAT and CDR2 as FNYEAQ (reference sequence). The junction had 9 bases not matched to a gene; V was cut back by 6 bases and J by 4 bases. The CDR3 length is 15 residues. CDR3 sequence (DNA): TGTGCCAGCAGTAAGACAGGGGTCGTCGCAGATACGCAGTATTTT. This translates into CASSKTGVVADTQYF.

This sequence joins TRBV5-4 and TRBJ2-7, with D hard to call. Germline V gene data show CDR1 as SGHNT and CDR2 as YYREEE (reference sequence). V lost 0 bases to trimming and J lost 7 bases, with 11 bases between them. The CDR3 runs 13 residues. The CDR3 loop reads CASSLVLTGEQYF. In nucleotides, the CDR3 is TGTGCCAGCAGCTTGGTTCTTACCGGTGAGCAGTACTTC.

This chain joins TRBV5-1 and TRBJ2-5; 9 bases are a match to TRBD1. This CDR3 is 15 amino acids long. J was trimmed by 4 bases and V by 7 bases; bases with no gene match: 11. The V gene's germline CDR1 is SGHRS and CDR2 YFSETQ. In DNA, the CDR3 is TGCGCCAGCGCATCACCGGGACAGGGTTCAGAGACCCAGTACTTC. It is translated as CASASPGQGSETQYF.

The genes are TRBV5-4 and TRBJ2-5; D perhaps matches TRBD2 (6 bases). V shed 4 bases and J shed 5 bases, with 18 bases lying between them. This CDR3 has 15 amino acids. CDR1 SGHNT and CDR2 YYREEE come from the germline V gene (reference sequence). This CDR3 is CASSEVASARETQYF. CDR3 nucleotides: TGTGCCAGCAGCGAGGTGGCTAGCGCTCGGGAGACCCAGTACTTC.

The chain is built from TRBV6-5 and TRBJ1-1; tentatively, D is TRBD1 (6 bases). This CDR3 contains 15 residues. Germline CDR1 and CDR2: MNHEY and SVGAGI. The germline V and J ends were trimmed by 6 bases and 7 bases, with 21 bases remaining between them. CDR3 bases: TGTGCCAGCAGCTTCCTAGGGGGTAGAGCTATTGAAGCTTTCTTT. Translation gives CASSFLGGRAIEAFF.